The clone carrying this TCR beta chain occurred once. CDR1 is SGDLS, CDR2 YYNGEE, per germline. V was trimmed by 0 bases and J by 3 bases, leaving 9 bases between them. The CDR3 is 15 amino acids. Processing of graft tissue released intraepithelial and lamina propria lymphocytes. The data were obtained in a study of graft-versus-host responses after intestinal transplantation. Study as a whole: For approximately three years after anti-thymocyte globulin induction, all recipients took tacrolimus and steroids.

Sequencing used immunoSEQ multiplex PCR; TCRdb keeps in-frame clones, though not all of them. The data contain about 15,000 clones, around 74% of them singletons. The source of this sequence is a human patient who received an intestinal transplant, so some T cells may come from the graft donor. The sample here was ileum tissue, taken 14 days after transplant. V is TRBV9 and J is TRBJ1-4; the D is unclear. The chain's CDR3 is CASSVDEGSNEKLFF. CDR3 nucleotide sequence: TGTGCCAGCAGCGTAGATGAGGGTTCTAATGAAAAACTGTTTTTT.